This T cell receptor (beta chain) was identified in a study of CD8 T cells in ankylosing spondylitis. Study observations and caveats: Certain motif variants had earlier appeared in reactive arthritis synovial fluid and blood. It appeared that ankylosing spondylitis blood was characterized by a TCR beta motif of roughly 8 highly homologous variants. Reportedly, disease-linked clones are significantly enriched in ankylosing spondylitis patients' matched synovial fluid.

About this clonotype itself: Its target is unknown.

J gave up 8 bases and V 5 bases, and 9 bases lay outside the gene matches. Germline V gene lookup returns CDR1 KGHDR and CDR2 SFDVKD. CDR3 length: 15 amino acids. The TCR beta libraries were generated through quantitative 5'-RACE incorporating molecular barcodes. In TCRdb, the 5' RACE reads were re-called with MiXCR into one record per CDR3 protein. The sample holds about 300,000 distinct CDR3 sequences; under 25% are singletons and the top ten take about 3.7%. This TCR was sampled from a female donor with ankylosing spondylitis or in good health (not recorded which). V gene TRBV24-1 combines with J gene TRBJ2-1; 9 nucleotides line up with TRBD2. Sequenced material: blood, either unsorted or a sorted T cell fraction (not recorded which). Here the CDR3 DNA reads TGTGCCACCAGTGTAGGAGCGGGAGGTGGCTATGAGCAGTTCTTC. It codes for CATSVGAGGGYEQFF.